Below, one T cell receptor beta chain is given with its context. This record belongs to a study of blood T cell repertoires in COVID-19. In the study overall: Samples came from the United States, Italy and Spain, spanning acute and convalescent COVID-19. PBMCs, B-cell-depleted T cells, or T cells were the source of the cDNA or gDNA that made up the material.

Trimming removed 4 bases from V and 2 bases from J, with 13 bases in between. Per germline, CDR1 SGHKS and CDR2 YYEKEE (reference sequence). The CDR3 consists of 14 residues. Methods used by the authors: Reference gene primers were amplified, and this amplification served to estimate nucleated cell counts. TCRdb's copy holds only in-frame clones and misses some; the assay was immunoSEQ multiplex PCR. V and J calls and clone size are as listed in that table; D and trimming were resolved from the DNA. The sample has approximately 170,000 clones, about 81% seen once. Sequencing input: peripheral blood. V is TRBV5-5 and J is TRBJ2-7; D is uncertain. This receptor was taken from a man in his 60s with active or convalescent COVID-19. In DNA form, the CDR3 reads TGTGCCAGCAGCCAATTTTCATCCCCCTACGAGCAGTACTTC. Its protein is CASSQFSSPYEQYF.